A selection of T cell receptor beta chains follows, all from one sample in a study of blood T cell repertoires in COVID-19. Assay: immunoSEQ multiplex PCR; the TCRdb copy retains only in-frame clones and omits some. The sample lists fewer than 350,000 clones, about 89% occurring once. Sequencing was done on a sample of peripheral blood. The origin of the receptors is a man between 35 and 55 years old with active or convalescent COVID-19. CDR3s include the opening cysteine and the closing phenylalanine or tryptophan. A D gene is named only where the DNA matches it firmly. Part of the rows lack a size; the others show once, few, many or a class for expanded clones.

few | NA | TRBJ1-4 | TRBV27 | TGTGCCAGCAGTTTAGGGGCGGGGTCGGCTAATGAAAAACTGTTTTTT | CASSLGAGSANEKLFF
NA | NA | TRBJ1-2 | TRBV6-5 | TGTGCCAGCAATCAGGGCCAGCGAGGCTACACCTTC | CASNQGQRGYTF
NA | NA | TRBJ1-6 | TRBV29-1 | TGCAGCGTCCGGAATGGAGATTCACCCCTCCACTTT | CSVRNGDSPLHF
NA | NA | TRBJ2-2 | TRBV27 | TGTGCCAGCAGTCCCCTCGTCCCAAAAGCGCACACCGGGGAGCTGTTTTTT | CASSPLVPKAHTGELFF
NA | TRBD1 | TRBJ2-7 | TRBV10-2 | TGCGCCAGCGGGACAGGGGGCTACGAGCAGTACTTC | CASGTGGYEQYF
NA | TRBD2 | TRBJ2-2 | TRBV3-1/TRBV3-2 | TGTGCCAGCAGCCCGTTGCCCGGGGTAGCGGGAGCGGGCACCGGGGAGCTGTTTTTT | CASSPLPGVAGAGTGELFF
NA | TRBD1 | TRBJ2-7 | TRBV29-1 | TGCAGCGTGGGGTCCGGGACAGTTTACTACGAGCAGTACTTC | CSVGSGTVYYEQYF
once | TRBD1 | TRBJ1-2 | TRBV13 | TGTGCCAGCATCAGGGGGACAGGGGATCGGAATGGCTACACCTTC | CASIRGTGDRNGYTF
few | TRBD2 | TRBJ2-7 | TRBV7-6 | TGTGCCAGCAGCCCAGTGCCAGCGGGGGTTACCTACGAGCAGTACTTC | CASSPVPAGVTYEQYF
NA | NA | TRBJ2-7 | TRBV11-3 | TGTGCCAGCAGCTTAGTCAGGGCGAGCTCCTACGAGCAGTACTTC | CASSLVRASSYEQYF
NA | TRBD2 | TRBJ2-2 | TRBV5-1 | TGCGCCAGCAGCTTGGGACTAGCGGGATACACCGGGGAGCTGTTTTTT | CASSLGLAGYTGELFF
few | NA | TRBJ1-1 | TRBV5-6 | TGTGCCAGCAGCGTAGCGGGGACCGATGAAGCTTTCTTT | CASSVAGTDEAFF
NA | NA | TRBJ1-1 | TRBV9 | TGTGCCAGCAGCGCAGGGAACACTGAAGCTTTCTTT | CASSAGNTEAFF
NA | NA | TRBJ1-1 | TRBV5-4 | TGTGCCAGCAGCTTTATAGGGGCAGGCACTGAAGCTTTCTTT | CASSFIGAGTEAFF
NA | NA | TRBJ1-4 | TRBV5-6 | TGTGCCAGCCAAGGGAGTACAACTAATGAAAAACTGTTTTTT | CASQGSTTNEKLFF
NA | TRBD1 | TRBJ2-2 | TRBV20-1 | TGCAGTGCTAGTGAGGGGGCCCACACCGGGGAGCTGTTTTTT | CSASEGAHTGELFF
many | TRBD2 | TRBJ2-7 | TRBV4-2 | TGTGCCAGCAGCCTGGGAGGGACTAGCGGGAGCGACGAGCAGTACTTC | CASSLGGTSGSDEQYF
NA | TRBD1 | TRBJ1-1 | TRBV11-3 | TGTGCCAGCAGCTCCCAGGGGGACACTGAAGCTTTCTTT | CASSSQGDTEAFF
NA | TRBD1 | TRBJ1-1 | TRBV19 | TGTGCCAGTAGTATTTACAGGGGTACTGAAGCTTTCTTT | CASSIYRGTEAFF
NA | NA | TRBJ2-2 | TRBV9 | TGTGCCAGCAGCGTAGGGTTGGGCTCGGACACCGGGGAGCTGTTTTTT | CASSVGLGSDTGELFF
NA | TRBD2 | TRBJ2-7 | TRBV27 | TGTGCCAGCAGTTTCCTCGGACTAGCGGGAGGGGTCTCCTACGAGCAGTACTTC | CASSFLGLAGGVSYEQYF
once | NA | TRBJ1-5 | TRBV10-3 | TGTGCCATCAGTGACGAGGGTTCTCAGCCCCAGCATTTT | CAISDEGSQPQHF
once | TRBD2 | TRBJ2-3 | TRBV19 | TGTGCCAGTAGTCAAAGCGGGGGGGCCTCCGATACGCAGTATTTT | CASSQSGGASDTQYF
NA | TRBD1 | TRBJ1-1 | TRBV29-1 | TGCAGCGTTGGGGACAGCCGGAGACTTGAAGCTTTCTTT | CSVGDSRRLEAFF
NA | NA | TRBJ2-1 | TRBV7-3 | TGTGCCAGCAGCTTAAGAGCAGCGGGCTACAATGAGCAGTTCTTC | CASSLRAAGYNEQFF
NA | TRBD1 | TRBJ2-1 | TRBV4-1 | TGCGCCAGCAGCTCCCCCGCGGACAGGGGCCATGAGCAGTTCTTC | CASSSPADRGHEQFF
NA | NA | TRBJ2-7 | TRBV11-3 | TGTGCCAGCAGCTCCATCCTGGGCAGTCATACCGAGCAGTACTTC | CASSSILGSHTEQYF
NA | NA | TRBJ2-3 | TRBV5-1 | TGCGCCAGCAGCTTAATTGAACCCATGGAGGGAGATACGCAGTATTTT | CASSLIEPMEGDTQYF
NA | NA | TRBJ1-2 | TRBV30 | TGTGCCTGCCGTTTGGGGGGGGCGAACAGTTATGGCTACACCTTC | CACRLGGANSYGYTF
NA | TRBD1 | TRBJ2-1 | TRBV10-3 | TGTGCCATCAGTGAGACCTTCGGACAGGGCGGAGGGGAGCAGTTCTTC | CAISETFGQGGGEQFF
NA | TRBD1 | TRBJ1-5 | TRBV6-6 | TGTGCCAGCAGTTCAGGGGGCGGTCAGCCCCAGCATTTT | CASSSGGGQPQHF
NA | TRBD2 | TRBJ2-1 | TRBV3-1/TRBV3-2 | TGTGCCAGCAGTCGGCGGGGGGGCCCCGATGAGCAGTTCTTC | CASSRRGGPDEQFF
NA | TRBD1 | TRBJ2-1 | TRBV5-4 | TGTGCCAGCAGCCAGGGACAGGGGGGGTACGATGAGCAGTTCTTC | CASSQGQGGYDEQFF
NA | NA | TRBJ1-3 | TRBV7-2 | TGTGCCAGCAGCTTACGGGGTTCTTTGGGGGGAGGCGGAAACACCATATATTTT | CASSLRGSLGGGGNTIYF
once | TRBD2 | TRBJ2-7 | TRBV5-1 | TGCGCCAGCAGCACCAGTCCGGGACCCGGGAGGGAGCAGTACTTC | CASSTSPGPGREQYF
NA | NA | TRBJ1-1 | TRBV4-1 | TGCGCCAGCAGCCAAGGGACACAGGTAGAAGCTTTCTTT | CASSQGTQVEAFF
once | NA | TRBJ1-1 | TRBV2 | TGTGCCAGCAGAGCCGACATCACTGAAGCTTTCTTT | CASRADITEAFF
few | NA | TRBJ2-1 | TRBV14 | TGTGCCAGCAGCGAGAACAATGAGCAGTTCTTC | CASSENNEQFF
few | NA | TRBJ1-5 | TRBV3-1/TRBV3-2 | TGTGCCAGCAGCCAAGATCATACGGGGAGTCAGCCCCAGCATTTT | CASSQDHTGSQPQHF
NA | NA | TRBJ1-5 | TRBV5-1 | TGCGCCAGCAGCTTGGCCTCAGGGGATCAGCCCCAGCATTTT | CASSLASGDQPQHF
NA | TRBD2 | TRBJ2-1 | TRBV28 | TGTGCCACCCAAGACAGCGGGAGGGCCGGGAATGAGCAGTTCTTC | CATQDSGRAGNEQFF
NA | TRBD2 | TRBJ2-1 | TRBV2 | TGTGCCAGCAGTGTACTAGCGGGCTCCTACAATGAGCAGTTCTTC | CASSVLAGSYNEQFF
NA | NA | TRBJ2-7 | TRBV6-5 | TGTGCCAGCAGCCCCGCGGGCGAGCAGTACTTC | CASSPAGEQYF
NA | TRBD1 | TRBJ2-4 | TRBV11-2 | TGTGCCAGCAGCTCTGCCGGGACAGCCCTAGCCAAAAACATTCAGTACTTC | CASSSAGTALAKNIQYF
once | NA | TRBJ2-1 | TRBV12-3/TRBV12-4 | TGTGCCAGCAGCCAAGACAGCAGTGAGCAGTTCTTC | CASSQDSSEQFF
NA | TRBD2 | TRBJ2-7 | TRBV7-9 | TGTGCCAGCAGCCCGGGGGGGTACTACGAGCAGTACTTC | CASSPGGYYEQYF
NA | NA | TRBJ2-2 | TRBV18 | TGTGCCAGCTCCCCTAATACTGTCACCGGGGAGCTGTTTTTT | CASSPNTVTGELFF
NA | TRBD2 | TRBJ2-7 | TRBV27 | TGTGCCAGCAGTTTATCGGCTAGCGGTATTTTCTACGAGCAGTACTTC | CASSLSASGIFYEQYF
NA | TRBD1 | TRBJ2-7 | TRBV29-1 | TGCAGCGCAACGGGACAGGGGATCCACGAGCAGTACTTC | CSATGQGIHEQYF
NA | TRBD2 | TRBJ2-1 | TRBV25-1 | TGTGCCAGCAGTGAATACTGGCGGGGGGGAGGTGAGCAGTTCTTC | CASSEYWRGGGEQFF
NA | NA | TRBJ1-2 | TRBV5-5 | TGTGCCAGCAGCTTGGCACAGGGATCCGGCTATGGCTACACCTTC | CASSLAQGSGYGYTF
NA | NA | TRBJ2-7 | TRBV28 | TGTGCCAGCAGTTCGACGAGTGAGGGCATCGTCCACGAGCAGTACTTC | CASSSTSEGIVHEQYF
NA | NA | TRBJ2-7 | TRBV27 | TGTGCCAGCAGTTTATCGGTAGCGCCTACCTACGAGCAGTACTTC | CASSLSVAPTYEQYF
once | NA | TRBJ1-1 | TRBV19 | TGTGCCAGTAGACGCGTGGCGGGTGACACTGAAGCTTTCTTT | CASRRVAGDTEAFF
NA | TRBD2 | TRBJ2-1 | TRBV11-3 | TGTGCCAGCAGCTTAGTTGCGGGAGGGCGTCGGTTCTACAATGAGCAGTTCTTC | CASSLVAGGRRFYNEQFF